This T cell receptor beta chain comes out of a study of beta chain features in type 1 diabetes. Whole-study findings and limits: TCRB CDR3 length was moderately but significantly reduced in all four CD4+ subsets of Type 1 diabetes patients.

Expressed TCRB transcripts were sequenced, since all the RNA that had been isolated was reverse transcribed. Clones were sequenced by immunoSEQ multiplex PCR, and TCRdb holds only the in-frame ones, with some missing. Here the sample spans about 660,000 clones, about 14% being singletons. CDR1 is SQVTM, CDR2 ANQGSEA, per germline. V shed 7 bases and J 7 bases; nucleotides not matched to a gene: 9. CDR3 length: 13 amino acids. This clone was recorded a few times. Antigen unknown. This chain joins TRBV29-1 and TRBJ1-4, with 7 bases lining up with TRBD1. This receptor was taken from a man younger than 30 with type 1 diabetes. Sequenced sample: naive CD4+ T cells from blood. This CDR3 reads CSAEGRGTEKLFF. CDR3 nucleotides: TGCAGCGCCGAAGGCAGGGGGACTGAAAAACTGTTTTTT.